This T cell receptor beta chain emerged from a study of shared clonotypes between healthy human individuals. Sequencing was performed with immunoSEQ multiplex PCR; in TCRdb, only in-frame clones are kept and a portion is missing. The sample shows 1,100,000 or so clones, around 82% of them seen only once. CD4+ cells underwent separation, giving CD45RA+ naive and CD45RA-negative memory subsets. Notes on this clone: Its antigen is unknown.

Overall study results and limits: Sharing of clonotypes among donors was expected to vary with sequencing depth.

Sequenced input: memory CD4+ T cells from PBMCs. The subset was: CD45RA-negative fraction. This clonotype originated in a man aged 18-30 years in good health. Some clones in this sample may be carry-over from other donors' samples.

In DNA form, the CDR3 reads TGCGCCAGCAGCCAAGGGCTCTATATCTCCTACAATGAGCAGTTCTTC. Its translation is CASSQGLYISYNEQFF. The chain employs TRBV4-1 and TRBJ2-1; D is ambiguous. V lost 1 base and J 0 bases, leaving 10 bases between the germline ends. The germline V gene has CDR1 MGHRA and CDR2 YSYEKL. This CDR3 comprises 16 residues.